This passage covers 8 T cell receptor beta chains from one sample sequenced in a study of control samples from healthy donors and cancer patients. The data were produced by immunoSEQ multiplex PCR, yet TCRdb's version contains in-frame clones alone and is incomplete. The sample has approximately 180,000 clones; approximately 94% are singletons. Sequencing used blood. The receptors were sampled from a woman younger than 30 in good health.

The V gene is TRBV6-6, the J gene TRBJ2-7; 9 positions agree with TRBD2. Germline V gene sequence: CDR1 MNHNY, CDR2 SVGAGI (reference sequence). V trimming: 6 bases; J trimming: 1 base; junction bases outside the gene matches: 10. The CDR3 has 16 amino acids. DNA for the CDR3: TGTGCCAGCAGCCCCACGGGCGGGGGGGAGTCCTACGAGCAGTACTTC. It yields the protein CASSPTGGGESYEQYF.

The J gene is TRBJ1-4, the V gene TRBV28; maybe TRBD1 (6 bases). Germline CDR1 and CDR2: MDHEN and SYDVKM. The V gene lost 1 base and the J gene lost 8 bases, with 14 bases spanning the gap. The CDR3 loop spans 15 amino acids. The CDR3: CASSLSGGRGEKLFF. For the CDR3, the DNA is TGTGCCAGCAGTTTATCTGGGGGGCGAGGGGAAAAACTGTTTTTT.

The chain couples TRBV25-1 to TRBJ1-1; no reliable D call. CDR3 length: 15 amino acids. Germline V CDR1 and CDR2: MGHDK, SYGVNS. V lost 2 bases to trimming and J lost 3 bases, with 13 bases between them. The CDR3 loop reads CASSEPSRLDTEAFF. DNA of the CDR3: TGTGCCAGCAGTGAACCCAGTCGGCTTGACACTGAAGCTTTCTTT.

The CDR3 region is CASSTHPEEAYGYTF. The CDR3 DNA sequence: TGTGCCAGTAGTACCCACCCGGAGGAGGCCTATGGCTACACCTTC. The rearrangement links TRBV19 to TRBJ1-2; no reliable D call. V lost 4 bases and J lost 4, with 16 bases in between. The CDR3 loop spans 15 amino acids. The germline gives CDR1 LNHDA, CDR2 SQIVND (reference sequence). Combining the CDR3 with reference TRBV19 and TRBJ1-2 gives the whole variable domain DGGITQSPKYLFRKEGQNVTLSCEQNLNHDAMYWYRQDPGQGLRLIYYSQIVNDFQKGDIAEGYSVSREKKESFPLTVTSAQKNPTAFYLCASSTHPEEAYGYTFGSGTRLTVV.

CDR3 in DNA: TGTGCCAGCAGTAAGACAGGGGGCGAGACCCAGTACTTC. It translates to CASSKTGGETQYF. The V gene is TRBV9, the J gene TRBJ2-5; TRBD1 aligns across 10 bases. The V gene end was trimmed by 5 bases and the J gene end by 5 bases; junction bases not matched to a gene: 3. The CDR3 spans 13 residues. Germline V gene sequence: CDR1 SGDLS, CDR2 YYNGEE.

V and J are TRBV27 and TRBJ2-5; tentative D call: TRBD2 (6 bases). CDR3 length equals 12 residues. Trimming removed 8 bases from V and 2 bases from J, with 9 bases in between. Looked up from germline, CDR1 is MNHEY and CDR2 is SMNVEV (reference sequence). The DNA of the CDR3 is TGTGCCAGCCGCGGGATACAAGAGACCCAGTACTTC. It yields the protein CASRGIQETQYF.

The gene calls are TRBV15 and TRBJ2-3; D is perhaps TRBD1 (5 bases). V lost 3 bases to trimming and J lost 3 bases, with 7 bases between them. Germline loops: CDR1 LNHNV, CDR2 YYDKDF (reference sequence). The CDR3 totals 13 residues. The CDR3 DNA is TGTGCCACCAGCAGGAAGGGGACAGATACGCAGTATTTT. This translates into CATSRKGTDTQYF. The full variable domain, rest sourced from reference TRBV15 and TRBJ2-3, is DAMVIQNPRYQVTQFGKPVTLSCSQTLNHNVMYWYQQKSSQAPKLLFHYYDKDFNNEADTPDNFQSRRPNTSFCFLDIRSPGLGDTAMYLCATSRKGTDTQYFGPGTRLTVL.

The chain couples TRBV24-1 to TRBJ2-5; the D is unclear. Trimming removed 4 bases from V and 5 bases from J, with 19 bases in between. CDR1 KGHDR and CDR2 SFDVKD come from the germline V gene. CDR3 size: 16 residues. CDR3 amino acids: CATSDTDPSDWETQYF. The CDR3 nucleotides are TGTGCCACCAGTGACACTGACCCGTCGGATTGGGAGACCCAGTACTTC.